The 9 T cell receptor beta chains presented below share a single source sample, sequenced in a study of cytomegalovirus exposure and HLA in healthy donors. Researchers ran the PCR with 60 Vbeta and 13 Jbeta primers. TCRdb's copy holds only in-frame clones and misses some; the assay was immunoSEQ multiplex PCR. Of around 140,000 clones in the sample, 76% were seen once. Sequencing input: PBMCs. The receptors come from a female donor in good health and CMV-seropositive.

This clone appeared once. The chain employs TRBV9 and TRBJ2-3; 10 bases match TRBD2. This CDR3 is built from 15 residues. The germline V gene has CDR1 SGDLS and CDR2 YYNGEE. V was pared by 1 base and J by 3 bases, with 2 bases of the junction left unmatched. In DNA form, the CDR3 reads TGTGCCAGCAGCGTAAGCGGGGGGGCGACAGATACGCAGTATTTT. This codes for CASSVSGGATDTQYF.

The chain joins TRBV4-1 to TRBJ1-1; no definite D call. The CDR3 covers 14 residues. V lost 4 bases and J lost 0, with 9 bases in between. CDR1 is MGHRA, CDR2 YSYEKL, per germline. The CDR3 nucleotides are TGCGCCAGCAGCCGTCGGCAGGTGAACACTGAAGCTTTCTTT. Translating it yields CASSRRQVNTEAFF.

The V call is TRBV28, the J call TRBJ1-2; 9 bases match TRBD1. The CDR3 has 15 amino acids. The trim removed 4 bases at V and 4 bases at J, leaving 7 bases unmatched. The V gene's germline CDR1 is MDHEN and CDR2 SYDVKM. CDR3 nucleotide sequence: TGTGCCAGCAGTTATACAGGGGGCGAGAGCTATGGCTACACCTTC. Its protein is CASSYTGGESYGYTF.

V is TRBV27 and J is TRBJ1-2; 7 positions agree with TRBD1. The V gene's germline CDR1 is MNHEY and CDR2 SMNVEV (reference sequence). J lost 4 bases, V lost 8 bases, and 10 bases had no gene match. The CDR3 spans 14 residues. The CDR3, as DNA: TGTGCCAGCGTACAATTCCGGGACAGCTATGGCTACACCTTC. Translating gives CASVQFRDSYGYTF.

The CDR3: CASVGRVSTEAFF. CDR3 bases: TGTGCCAGCGTGGGCAGGGTTTCTACTGAAGCTTTCTTT. The rearrangement joins TRBV6-1 to TRBJ1-1, with D possibly TRBD1 on 5 matching bases. V gave up 8 bases and J gave up 5 bases, with 15 bases separating them. Germline CDR1 and CDR2: MNHNS and SASEGT. This CDR3 region has 13 residues.

This chain uses TRBV5-8 with TRBJ2-5; TRBD2 might be the D (6 bases). The CDR3 spans 16 residues. Trimming removed 4 bases at V and 3 bases at J, with 19 bases between. In germline, CDR1 is SGHTS, CDR2 YDEGEE. CDR3 protein: CASSGGVRPQKETQYF. CDR3 bases: TGTGCCAGCAGCGGCGGGGTACGGCCCCAAAAAGAGACCCAGTACTTC.

The CDR3 nucleotides are TGTGCCAGCAGCTCATCGTGGGGGGGCCGCACCGGGGAGCTGTTTTTT. Its protein is CASSSSWGGRTGELFF. The chain combines TRBV13 with TRBJ2-2, with TRBD2 as a possible D gene (7 bases). Germline loops: CDR1 PRHDT, CDR2 FYEKMQ (reference sequence). Trimming pared 4 bases from V and 4 bases from J, leaving 16 bases between. CDR3 length: 16 amino acids.

The chain combines TRBV6-6 with TRBJ2-7, with TRBD2 matching 7 bases. There are 15 residues in the CDR3. The junction had 8 bases not matched to a gene; V was cut back by 6 bases and J by 0 bases. Germline values: CDR1 MNHNY, CDR2 SVGAGI (reference sequence). CDR3 DNA sequence: TGTGCCAGCAGCCCCGGGACTAACCCCTCCTACGAGCAGTACTTC. It codes for CASSPGTNPSYEQYF.

The CDR3 nucleotides read TGTGCCAGTAGTGTCACAGGGGGAAGCAATCAGCCCCAGCATTTT. Translation gives CASSVTGGSNQPQHF. This sequence joins TRBV19 and TRBJ1-5; 8 positions match TRBD1. From germline, CDR1 is LNHDA and CDR2 SQIVND (reference sequence). J lost 1 base, V lost 5 bases, and 4 bases had no gene match. The CDR3 spans 15 residues.